The next 15 T cell receptor beta chains were all read from a single sample in a study of cytomegalovirus exposure and HLA in healthy donors. Vbeta (60) and Jbeta (13) primers were used in the PCR. Generated by immunoSEQ multiplex PCR, the TCRdb table keeps only in-frame clones and is missing some. Of around 85,000 clones in the sample, 80% were seen once. Sequencing used PBMCs. The origin of the receptors is a man aged 25 to 40 in good health and CMV-seronegative.

The chain joins TRBV2 to TRBJ1-2; D perhaps matches TRBD1 (5 bases). This CDR3 contains 14 residues. Trimming removed 7 bases from V and 0 bases from J, with 12 bases in between. Germline V gene lookup returns CDR1 SNHLY and CDR2 FYNNEI. CDR3: CASTPRQSNYGYTF. In DNA form, the CDR3 reads TGTGCCAGCACCCCCCGACAGTCTAACTATGGCTACACCTTC.

The rearrangement uses TRBV30 and TRBJ1-2, with D perhaps TRBD1 (5 bases). The CDR3 is 11 amino acids. CDR1 GTSNPN and CDR2 SVGIG come from the germline V gene (reference sequence). V was shortened by 8 bases and J by 5 bases, with 12 bases between the two germline ends. Written as DNA, the CDR3 is TGTGCCCGGGGGGTACCTTATGGCTACACCTTC. Translated: CARGVPYGYTF.

This rearrangement joins TRBV27 to TRBJ2-1, with D possibly TRBD2 on 5 matching bases. The CDR3 spans 12 residues. Trimming took off 5 bases at V and 9 bases at J, with 11 bases between the two ends. CDR1 is MNHEY, CDR2 SMNVEV, per germline (reference sequence). CDR3 nucleotide sequence: TGTGCCAGCAGTCCAGGAGGCGGTGAGCAGTTCTTC. The encoded protein is CASSPGGGEQFF.

For the CDR3, the DNA is TGTGCCAGCAGTCGACTCCGGGACTTAGTGAGCCAAGAGACCCAGTACTTC. This codes for CASSRLRDLVSQETQYF. V gene TRBV27 combines with J gene TRBJ2-5; perhaps TRBD2 as D (6 bases). Germline lookup yields CDR1 MNHEY and CDR2 SMNVEV (reference sequence). This CDR3 has 17 residues. Trimming shortened V by 5 bases and J by 1 base, and 20 bases separated the two germline ends.

The V gene is TRBV30, the J gene TRBJ2-5, with 9 bases fitting TRBD1. The V and J ends lost 1 base and 3 bases, in that order; junction bases with no gene match: 9. This CDR3 is built from 16 residues. Germline CDR1 is GTSNPN and CDR2 is SVGIG (reference sequence). The CDR3, as DNA: TGTGCCTGGAGTGACCGGGACAGGGCGGCCGAAGAGACCCAGTACTTC. This sequence encodes CAWSDRDRAAEETQYF.

CDR3 sequence reads: CASSRGTGNTEAFF. CDR3 coding DNA: TGCGCCAGCAGTAGGGGGACCGGGAACACTGAAGCTTTCTTT. The J gene is TRBJ1-1, the V gene TRBV5-1, with D maybe TRBD1 (6 bases). Germline V gene data show CDR1 as SGHRS and CDR2 as YFSETQ. The CDR3 runs to 14 residues. Trimming took off 5 bases at V and 1 base at J, with 12 bases between the two ends.

This chain uses TRBV19 with TRBJ2-3, with 8 bases identical to TRBD2. The CDR3 spans 17 residues. V lost 4 bases and J lost 2; bases outside the gene matches: 11. Germline CDR1 LNHDA, CDR2 SQIVND (reference sequence). The CDR3, as DNA: TGTGCCAGTAGTAAAATGCTAGCGGGTCCTTTCACAGATACGCAGTATTTT. This sequence encodes CASSKMLAGPFTDTQYF. The full variable domain, in which reference TRBV19 and TRBJ2-3 provide the parts outside the CDR3, is DGGITQSPKYLFRKEGQNVTLSCEQNLNHDAMYWYRQDPGQGLRLIYYSQIVNDFQKGDIAEGYSVSREKKESFPLTVTSAQKNPTAFYLCASSKMLAGPFTDTQYFGPGTRLTVL.

The V and J genes are TRBV9 and TRBJ2-4; TRBD1 aligns across 8 bases. This CDR3 has 16 amino acids. Trimming cost V 0 bases and J 2 bases; bases outside gene matches: 4. Germline CDR1 is SGDLS and CDR2 is YYNGEE. The CDR3 DNA sequence: TGTGCCAGCAGCGTAGAAGGGACAGGTACCAAAAACATTCAGTACTTC. Translating it yields CASSVEGTGTKNIQYF.

The chain couples TRBV27 to TRBJ1-3, with no clear D. Germline lookup yields CDR1 MNHEY and CDR2 SMNVEV (reference sequence). Trimming pared 2 bases from V and 0 bases from J, leaving 8 bases between. This CDR3 spans 15 amino acids. The CDR3 DNA reads as TGTGCCAGCAGTTTAACTATGAGCTCTGGAAACACCATATATTTT. Its protein product is CASSLTMSSGNTIYF.

This chain joins TRBV27 and TRBJ2-5; possibly TRBD2 for D (6 bases). Germline values: CDR1 MNHEY, CDR2 SMNVEV (reference sequence). V gave up 8 bases and J gave up 5 bases, with 18 bases separating them. CDR3 size: 14 residues. In nucleotides, the CDR3 is TGTGCCAGCGGGACCCTAGACCGGGGGGAGACCCAGTACTTC. Translation: CASGTLDRGETQYF.

This clone was observed once. The chain combines TRBV5-6 with TRBJ1-3; TRBD1 is a possible D gene (5 bases). The CDR3 runs 17 residues. Germline-derived CDR1 and CDR2 are SGHDT and YYEEEE. V was cut by 1 base and J by 0 bases, with 14 bases left in between. CDR3 region: CASSLRQSLLSGNTIYF. CDR3 in DNA: TGTGCCAGCAGCTTGCGACAGTCTCTCCTCTCTGGAAACACCATATATTTT.

The rearrangement uses TRBV7-8 and TRBJ2-7; 8 positions agree with TRBD1. Germline trimming cut 6 bases from V and 6 bases from J; bases unmatched to any gene: 16. Per germline, CDR1 SGHVS and CDR2 FQNEAQ. This CDR3 is 16 amino acids long. The CDR3 region is CASSFQGAHFGREQYF. In DNA form, the CDR3 reads TGTGCCAGCAGTTTTCAGGGGGCCCACTTTGGCCGCGAGCAGTACTTC.

The rearrangement joins TRBV7-2 to TRBJ2-2; unclear D gene. The ends were cut back, 4 bases at V and 7 bases at J, with 7 bases in the middle. The CDR3 contains 12 residues. Germline-derived CDR1 and CDR2 are SGHTA and FQGNSA. The DNA of the CDR3 is TGTGCCAGCAGCTCCTATGGCGGGGAGCTGTTTTTT. Protein product: CASSSYGGELFF.

V usage is TRBV27 and J usage is TRBJ1-1; D might be TRBD1 (6 bases). This CDR3 has 15 amino acids. V lost 6 bases and J lost 0, with 14 bases in between. Germline V lookup: CDR1 MNHEY, CDR2 SMNVEV (reference sequence). In DNA, the CDR3 is TGTGCCAGCAGAGCTCAGGGGACCTTGAACACTGAAGCTTTCTTT. This translates into CASRAQGTLNTEAFF.

The rearrangement uses TRBV7-2 and TRBJ1-2; 8 nucleotides agree with TRBD1. The trim removed 5 bases at V and 7 bases at J, leaving 9 bases unmatched. The CDR3 length is 14 residues. Looked up from germline, CDR1 is SGHTA and CDR2 is FQGNSA. CDR3 nucleotide sequence: TGTGCCAGCAGCCAAGGACAGGGCGGGCTTGGCTACACCTTC. Protein: CASSQGQGGLGYTF. Full variable domain (outside the CDR3, taken from reference TRBV7-2 and TRBJ1-2): GAGVSQSPSNKVTEKGKDVELRCDPISGHTALYWYRQSLGQGLEFLIYFQGNSAPDKSGLPSDRFSAERTGGSVSTLTIQRTQQEDSAVYLCASSQGQGGLGYTFGSGTRLTVV.